This is a list of T cell receptor beta chains from one sample in a study of blood T cells in healthy people across ages. MiXCR, run by TCRdb on the 5' RACE reads, gives a single entry per CDR3 protein. The sample shows around 940,000 distinct CDR3 sequences, roughly 51% of them seen only once. Sequenced sample: blood. The receptors derive from a woman in her sixties or seventies in good health. Each CDR3 is given with its conserved first and last residue. A D gene is named only where the DNA matches it firmly. Clone size is not always given. Where it is, it says once, few, many or a class for expanded clones.

J gene: TRBJ1-2; V gene: TRBV10-1; D gene: .; clone size: .; CDR3 DNA: TGCGCCAGCAGTGAATCACAGTCGTATGGCTACACCTTC; CDR3 protein: CASSESQSYGYTF
J gene: TRBJ2-7; V gene: TRBV20-1; D gene: .; clone size: few; CDR3 DNA: TGCAGTGCGTTACCGGGACAAAACTACGAGCAGTACTTC; CDR3 protein: CSALPGQNYEQYF
J gene: TRBJ2-7; V gene: TRBV28; D gene: .; clone size: few; CDR3 DNA: TGTGCCAGTAAGGCTAGGGAGTCCTACAATGAGCAGTACTTC; CDR3 protein: CASKARESYNEQYF
J gene: TRBJ2-5; V gene: TRBV29-1; D gene: .; clone size: many; CDR3 DNA: TGCAGCGCCAAACAGGGTTCGGGAGAGACCCAGTACTTC; CDR3 protein: CSAKQGSGETQYF
J gene: TRBJ2-7; V gene: TRBV3-1; D gene: TRBD1; clone size: few; CDR3 DNA: TGTGCCAGCAGCCTGCAGGGACAGGGGGCCAACGAGCAGTACTTC; CDR3 protein: CASSLQGQGANEQYF
J gene: TRBJ2-3; V gene: TRBV27; D gene: .; clone size: few; CDR3 DNA: TGTGCAGTCACAGATACGCAGTATTTT; CDR3 protein: CAVTDTQYF
J gene: TRBJ2-1; V gene: TRBV20-1; D gene: TRBD2; clone size: .; CDR3 DNA: TGCAGTGCTAGCGGGGGGTCGGGGCTCGATGAGCAGTTCTTC; CDR3 protein: CSASGGSGLDEQFF
J gene: TRBJ1-1; V gene: TRBV7-9; D gene: .; clone size: .; CDR3 DNA: TGTGCCTGCAGCAGGTCTAACACTGAAGCTTTCTTT; CDR3 protein: CACSRSNTEAFF
J gene: TRBJ2-7; V gene: TRBV11-2; D gene: .; clone size: .; CDR3 DNA: TGTGCCAGCAGACTCAGCCAGGGGCATATGGATGGAGGCGAGCAGTACTTC; CDR3 protein: CASRLSQGHMDGGEQYF
J gene: TRBJ2-3; V gene: TRBV7-6; D gene: .; clone size: few; CDR3 DNA: TGTGCCAGCAGCTTAGCGGGACACTTCACAGATACGCAGTATTTT; CDR3 protein: CASSLAGHFTDTQYF